Sequencing of this T cell receptor beta chain was carried out in a study of shared clonotypes between healthy human individuals. Study background: Those who served as donors were two women and three men between the ages of 18 and 49.

Germline CDR1 and CDR2: SGHRS and YFSETQ. The CDR3 extends over 12 amino acids. Trimming left V 4 bases short and J 8 bases short, with 10 bases between. Genomic DNA per cell subset filled all wells of several immunoSEQ plates. Tens of thousands of T cell genomes, or around 0.2 ug DNA, went into the sorted-subset replicate PCRs. Some clones are missing from TCRdb's copy, which holds only in-frame ones; the method was immunoSEQ multiplex PCR. The sample carries fewer than 350,000 clones, around 87% recorded once. This receptor was identified in a man in his late teens or twenties in good health. The V call is TRBV5-1, the J call TRBJ2-1; possible D gene TRBD1, 7 bases. Sequenced input: memory CD8+ T cells sorted from blood. The sample's subset: CD45RO+ cells pooled with CCR7-negative TemRA cells. The CDR3 sequence is CASSPRGDEQFF. The CDR3 DNA follows: TGCGCCAGCAGCCCCAGGGGGGATGAGCAGTTCTTC.